A single sample gave rise to the 28 T cell receptor beta chains below, sequenced in a study of vaccination and CD4 T cells after COVID-19. Described treatment: approximately 10-day PBMC culture with coronavirus spike peptide pools or control peptides (ViraFEST assay). Researchers used the Oncomine TCR Beta short-read assay to sequence DNA from cultured CD4+ T cells. MiXCR, run by TCRdb on the PCR reads, gives a single entry per CDR3 protein. The sample has approximately 26,000 distinct CDR3 sequences; about 40% are singletons. Their recognized antigens are unknown. Sequencing was done on a sample of CD4+ T cells from blood, cultured in vitro. These receptors originate from a human donor who had recovered from COVID-19.

The genes are TRBV6-5 and TRBJ2-2; D ambiguous. CDR3 length: 14 amino acids. Germline assignment: CDR1 MNHEY and CDR2 SVGAGI. The V end was cut by 0 bases, the J end by 7 bases, with 9 bases between. The CDR3: CASSYSAGYGELFF. The CDR3 DNA follows: TGTGCCAGCAGTTACTCTGCTGGATACGGGGAGCTGTTTTTT.

The V and J genes are TRBV20-1 and TRBJ1-1; D remains unclear. V gave up 3 bases and J gave up 1 base, with 9 bases separating them. The CDR3 is made up of 13 amino acids. Per germline, CDR1 DFQATT and CDR2 SNEGSKA (reference sequence). This CDR3 is CSASFGTNTEAFF. DNA of the CDR3: TGCAGTGCTAGCTTTGGAACGAACACTGAAGCTTTCTTT.

This clonotype showed up just a few times. A junction end diverges from the germline sequence, so it may reflect a read error. V and J are TRBV7-7 and TRBJ2-7; D is perhaps TRBD1 (6 bases). CDR1 and CDR2 from the germline V gene are SSHAT and FNYEAQ (reference sequence). The CDR3 covers 15 residues. CDR3 sequence reads: CASSPNYRASHEQYF. Written as DNA, the CDR3 is TGTGCTAGCAGCCCGAATTACAGGGCCTCTCACGAGCAGTACTTC.

The V and J genes are TRBV5-5 and TRBJ1-2, with D possibly being TRBD1 (5 bases). The length of the CDR3 is 15 residues. Per the germline V gene, CDR1 is SGHKS and CDR2 is YYEKEE (reference sequence). Deletions cut 4 bases from V and 2 bases from J, with 15 bases between. CDR3 amino acids: CASSIEATANYGYTF. The DNA of the CDR3 is TGTGCCAGCAGCATTGAAGCGACAGCCAACTATGGCTACACCTTC.

This clonotype occurred a few times. The genes are TRBV4-1 and TRBJ2-7, with 11 nucleotides matching TRBD1. Germline-derived CDR1 and CDR2 are MGHRA and YSYEKL. This CDR3 comprises 15 residues. Trimming took 3 bases from V and 3 from J; bases not matched to a gene: 4. This CDR3 is CASSQGQGEGYEQYF. In DNA, the CDR3 is TGCGCCAGCAGCCAGGGACAGGGGGAAGGCTACGAGCAGTACTTC.

The chain links TRBV5-1 to TRBJ2-1, with D unresolved. CDR1 SGHRS and CDR2 YFSETQ come from the germline V gene. The CDR3 covers 14 residues. With 6 bases removed from V and 6 bases from J, the gap between germline ends came to 16 bases. CDR3 sequence reads: CASMKGPRFNEQFF. In DNA, the CDR3 is TGCGCCAGCATGAAAGGCCCCCGCTTCAATGAGCAGTTCTTC.

The V gene is TRBV2, the J gene TRBJ1-3; tentative D call: TRBD1 (6 bases). V lost 7 bases and J lost 2, with 12 bases in between. The germline gives CDR1 SNHLY, CDR2 FYNNEI. The CDR3 has 14 amino acids. Here the CDR3 reads CASKLQGPGNTIYF. The CDR3 DNA reads TGTGCCAGCAAACTACAGGGCCCTGGAAACACCATATATTTT.

V gene TRBV5-4 combines with J gene TRBJ2-3; 12 nucleotides match TRBD2. Trimming cost V 4 bases and J 0 bases; bases outside gene matches: 9. Germline lookup yields CDR1 SGHNT and CDR2 YYREEE (reference sequence). The CDR3 loop spans 18 amino acids. CDR3 sequence: CASSGSTSGGQSTDTQYF. The DNA for the CDR3 is TGTGCCAGCAGCGGGTCGACTAGCGGGGGACAGAGCACAGATACGCAGTATTTT.

This clonotype was observed a handful of times. The V gene is TRBV6-1, the J gene TRBJ1-1; maybe TRBD1 (6 bases). V was trimmed by 7 bases and J by 2 bases, leaving 11 bases between them. The germline V gene encodes CDR1 MNHNS and CDR2 SASEGT. The CDR3 has 13 amino acids. The CDR3 reads CASTQGRNTEAFF. CDR3 in DNA: TGTGCCAGCACGCAGGGGCGAAACACTGAAGCTTTCTTT.

The chain combines TRBV11-3 with TRBJ2-7, with a tentative D call TRBD2 (5 bases). Trimming shortened V by 5 bases and J by 5 bases, and 19 bases separated the two germline ends. Germline lookup yields CDR1 SGHNT and CDR2 YENEEA. There are 15 residues in the CDR3. The CDR3 region has the DNA TGTGCCAGCAGCCCCTGGGGTGCTAGCATCGACGAGCAGTACTTC. It yields the protein CASSPWGASIDEQYF.

This clonotype has more than one count but fewer than ten. The chain recombines TRBV27 with TRBJ2-4, with D possibly being TRBD1 (6 bases). The CDR3 is 13 amino acids. V lost 10 bases, J lost 2 bases, and 12 bases lay in between. CDR1 and CDR2 from the germline V gene are MNHEY and SMNVEV (reference sequence). CDR3 sequence reads: CATQGSTKNIQYF. DNA for the CDR3: TGTGCCACACAGGGTTCTACCAAAAACATTCAGTACTTC.

The DNA of the CDR3 is TGTGCCAGCAGCCACCAGCGAGGGGGCGGGTCCGGGGAGCTGTTTTTT. This translates into CASSHQRGGGSGELFF. The genes are TRBV7-9 and TRBJ2-2, with 7 nucleotides matching TRBD1. The V gene's germline CDR1 is SEHNR and CDR2 FQNEAQ (reference sequence). CDR3 length equals 16 residues. Trimming cost V 5 bases and J 6 bases; bases outside gene matches: 12.

The chain links TRBV6-1 to TRBJ1-2; no firm D call. Trimming left V 4 bases short and J 4 bases short, with 10 bases between. This CDR3 has 13 amino acids. Germline CDR1 MNHNS, CDR2 SASEGT. For the CDR3, the DNA is TGTGCCAGCAGTGGAATTTATATCTATGGCTACACCTTC. As protein: CASSGIYIYGYTF.

The chain has TRBV24-1 and TRBJ2-6; possible D gene TRBD2, 7 bases. The germline V gene has CDR1 KGHDR and CDR2 SFDVKD. The CDR3 runs 18 residues. Deletions cut 3 bases from V and 0 bases from J, with 14 bases between. CDR3 sequence reads: CATSDADAGASGANVLTF. CDR3 nucleotide sequence: TGTGCCACCAGTGATGCGGACGCGGGGGCCTCTGGGGCCAACGTCCTGACTTTC.

The chain recombines TRBV7-3 with TRBJ2-3, with a possible D match to TRBD1 (6 bases). V shed 3 bases and J shed 0 bases, with 7 bases lying between them. The CDR3 is 14 amino acids. CDR1 and CDR2 (germline): SGHTA, FQGTGA. In nucleotides, the CDR3 is TGTGCCAGCAGCTTTAGGGGGAGCACAGATACGCAGTATTTT. Translation gives CASSFRGSTDTQYF.

The gene calls are TRBV12-3 or TRBV12-4 and TRBJ2-1; D possibly corresponds to TRBD2 (5 bases). V was clipped by 5 bases and J by 4 bases, with 15 bases between them. CDR3 size: 15 residues. The CDR3 loop reads CASSPRLTPYNEQFF. The CDR3 DNA is TGTGCCAGCAGTCCCCGACTAACCCCGTACAATGAGCAGTTCTTC.

The rearrangement joins TRBV7-8 to TRBJ2-2; 9 bases fit TRBD1. J was trimmed by 3 bases and V by 2 bases; bases with no gene match: 4. The germline V gene encodes CDR1 SGHVS and CDR2 FQNEAQ. This CDR3 region has 16 residues. CDR3 in amino acids: CASSLWGQGYTGELFF. The DNA of the CDR3 is TGTGCCAGCAGCTTATGGGGACAGGGCTACACCGGGGAGCTGTTTTTT.

This clonotype was counted only a few times. The J gene is TRBJ1-2, the V gene TRBV20-1; D gene ambiguous. Looked up from germline, CDR1 is DFQATT and CDR2 is SNEGSKA (reference sequence). The CDR3 consists of 10 residues. V lost 5 bases and J 6 bases, leaving 7 bases between the germline ends. The CDR3 loop is CSAESNGYTF. CDR3 nucleotide sequence: TGCAGTGCTGAGAGCAATGGCTACACCTTC.

This clonotype was seen only a few times. V and J are TRBV2 and TRBJ2-2; D not certain. The CDR3 extends over 11 amino acids. CDR1 is SNHLY, CDR2 FYNNEI, per germline. Between the trimmed V and J ends, which lost 6 bases and 6 bases, there was a span of 5 bases. This CDR3 is CASSMAGELFF. The DNA of the CDR3 is TGTGCCAGCAGCATGGCCGGGGAGCTGTTTTTT.

This clonotype was picked up a small number of times. J is TRBJ2-7 and V is TRBV28; 12 nucleotides line up with TRBD2. Germline V CDR1 and CDR2: MDHEN, SYDVKM. This CDR3 is 19 amino acids long. V shed 1 base and J 4 bases; nucleotides not matched to a gene: 14. For the CDR3, the DNA is TGTGCCAGCAGTTTATATTATCTCGGACTAGCGGGATTCGGATACGAGCAGTACTTC. Encoded protein: CASSLYYLGLAGFGYEQYF. Based on the CDR3 plus reference TRBV28 and TRBJ2-7, the full variable domain is DVKVTQSSRYLVKRTGEKVFLECVQDMDHENMFWYRQDPGLGLRLIYFSYDVKMKEKGDIPEGYSVSREKKERFSLILESASTNQTSMYLCASSLYYLGLAGFGYEQYFGPGTRLTVT.

This clonotype was counted between two and nine times. The chain has TRBV2 and TRBJ2-3, with D possibly called TRBD1 or TRBD2 (5 bases each). The ends were cut back, 4 bases at V and 6 bases at J, with 11 bases in the middle. The CDR3 length is 13 residues. CDR1 and CDR2 (germline): SNHLY, FYNNEI. The CDR3 DNA reads as TGTGCCAGCAGTGTGGGGCGGGCGGATACGCAGTATTTT. As protein: CASSVGRADTQYF.

This clonotype was counted a few times. The chain employs TRBV6-2 or TRBV6-3 and TRBJ2-3; 15 bases match TRBD2. J was trimmed by 4 bases and V by 3 bases; bases with no gene match: 8. The germline V gene encodes CDR1 MNHEY and CDR2 SVGEGT. The CDR3 is 18 residues long. As DNA, the CDR3 is TGTGCCAGCAGTTATCCGCGGACTAGCGGGGGGGCTTCAGATACGCAGTATTTT. Its protein is CASSYPRTSGGASDTQYF.

This rearrangement joins TRBV12-3 or TRBV12-4 to TRBJ2-7; no reliable D call. The V gene lost 7 bases and the J gene lost 5 bases, with 9 bases spanning the gap. The CDR3 runs 11 residues. CDR3 bases: TGTGCCAGCAAAAACGAGAACGAGCAGTACTTC. Protein product: CASKNENEQYF.

The chain is built from TRBV24-1 and TRBJ2-5; 7 nucleotides align to TRBD1. Losses at the gene ends were 9 bases for V and 0 bases for J; bases not matched to a gene: 3. CDR1 and CDR2 (germline): KGHDR, SFDVKD. CDR3 length: 13 residues. DNA of the CDR3: TGTGCCACCGCACAGGGGAACCAAGAGACCCAGTACTTC. As protein: CATAQGNQETQYF.

This clonotype was picked up a small number of times. The chain uses TRBV6-1 and TRBJ2-1; 15 bases fit TRBD2. This CDR3 comprises 16 residues. J was trimmed by 2 bases and V by 7 bases; bases with no gene match: 3. Germline V CDR1 and CDR2: MNHNS, SASEGT. CDR3 nucleotide sequence: TGTGCCAGCACCGGACTAGCGGGAGGGCCCTACAATGAGCAGTTCTTC. This encodes CASTGLAGGPYNEQFF.

The chain has TRBV20-1 and TRBJ1-1; D remains ambiguous. The CDR3 loop spans 12 amino acids. V lost 0 bases and J lost 7, with 9 bases in between. Germline lookup yields CDR1 DFQATT and CDR2 SNEGSKA (reference sequence). This chain's CDR3 is CSAREGTVEAFF. CDR3 sequence (DNA): TGCAGTGCTAGAGAAGGCACAGTTGAAGCTTTCTTT.

J is TRBJ2-2 and V is TRBV7-6; D possibly corresponds to TRBD2 (6 bases). Germline V CDR1 and CDR2: SGHVS, FNYEAQ. CDR3 length: 16 amino acids. V was cut by 4 bases and J by 4 bases, with 16 bases left in between. This chain's CDR3 is CASSSPDRERTGELFF. In DNA, the CDR3 is TGTGCCAGCAGCTCCCCCGATCGGGAGCGCACCGGGGAGCTGTTTTTT. The full variable domain, completed using reference TRBV7-6 and TRBJ2-2, is GAGVSQSPRYKVTKRGQDVALRCDPISGHVSLYWYRQALGQGPEFLTYFNYEAQQDKSGLPNDRFSAERPEGSISTLTIQRTEQRDSAMYRCASSSPDRERTGELFFGEGSRLTVL.

The V and J genes are TRBV20-1 and TRBJ1-2; possibly TRBD1 for D (5 bases). The germline CDR1 and CDR2 sequences are DFQATT and SNEGSKA (reference sequence). Between the trimmed V and J ends, which lost 7 bases and 0 bases, there was a span of 15 bases. The CDR3 extends over 14 amino acids. CDR3 nucleotides: TGCAGTGTGGCAGGGACGTCAGCTAACTATGGCTACACCTTC. Its protein product is CSVAGTSANYGYTF.